Listed below are T cell receptor beta chains from one sample, sequenced in a study of circulating and synovial CD4+ cells in juvenile arthritis. Data came from immunoSEQ multiplex PCR; TCRdb stores just in-frame clones and leaves some out. The sample carries about 33,000 clones, 90% to 95% recorded once. The sequencing sample was made of CD4+ T cells from blood. These receptors all stem from a human donor with juvenile idiopathic arthritis. The CDR3 runs from the conserved cysteine through the conserved F or W.

V,J,CDR3
TRBV4-3,TRBJ2-6,CASSQAFPTGSGANVLTF
TRBV19,TRBJ1-2,CASSTGSGLYGYTF
TRBV5-1,TRBJ2-7,CASSFVSLQGVGEQYF
TRBV19,TRBJ1-1,CASSRGQAKNTEAFF
TRBV28,TRBJ1-2,CASSLGQLYGYTF
TRBV7-3,TRBJ2-1,CASSLARTSGINEQFF
TRBV28,TRBJ2-3,CASSSPSPTADTQYF
TRBV7-2,TRBJ1-2,CASSLSPDRNYGYTF
TRBV27,TRBJ2-7,CASSLHRSSYEQYF
TRBV19,TRBJ1-3,CASSIGPRGQAESANSGNTIYF
TRBV5-4,TRBJ1-2,CASSLGQVGFYGYTF
TRBV19,TRBJ1-4,CASIQGGMVNEKLFF
TRBV5-4,TRBJ2-1,CASSPGTGFWEQFF
TRBV27,TRBJ2-1,CASSSLAGVYNEQFF
TRBV28,TRBJ1-3,CASSSGEHSGNTIYF
TRBV7-8,TRBJ2-3,CASSLARGASTDTQYF
TRBV5-6,TRBJ2-7,CASSFAWTGAEQYF
TRBV9,TRBJ2-1,CASSVAPSDNNEQFF
TRBV15,TRBJ2-1,CATSRDTSGRGRNEQFF
TRBV10-3,TRBJ1-1,CAISGTGRGDTEAFF
TRBV28,TRBJ2-3,CASSLPTGTQYF
TRBV6-5,TRBJ1-6,CASRSGGTYNSPLHF
TRBV5-4,TRBJ2-2,CASSLSRVSGELFF
TRBV6-6,TRBJ2-5,CASALGGTQETQYF
TRBV7-9,TRBJ1-2,CASSSPGGVHYGYTF
TRBV4-3,TRBJ1-2,CASRQSLRGNYGYTF
TRBV7-8,TRBJ1-1,CASSLALVENTEAFF
TRBV15,TRBJ2-2,CATSRATDRVIGNTGELFF
TRBV11-3,TRBJ2-1,CASSSGTSIDEQFF
TRBV6-1,TRBJ2-1,CASSPGLAGGGEQFF
TRBV18,TRBJ2-1,CASSPPGGSYEQFF
TRBV18,TRBJ1-1,CASSPPSAEAFF
TRBV9,TRBJ2-7,CASSVTGRPGQGESEQYF
TRBV6-1,TRBJ2-3,CASSAGLSTDTQYF
TRBV7-9,TRBJ2-2,CATSTNRVLNTGELFF
TRBV6-5,TRBJ1-2,CASSYPGVGYTF
TRBV10-2,TRBJ2-2,CASLGGSLSGELFF
TRBV7-9,TRBJ2-3,CASSLSGGAKDTQYF
TRBV28,TRBJ1-2,CASSLGSNPNYGYTF
TRBV27,TRBJ1-5,CASSPGQFNQPQHF
TRBV6-1,TRBJ1-1,CASSEAAGYMNTEAFF
TRBV7-2,TRBJ1-2,CASSPGTNYGYTF
TRBV4-3,TRBJ2-3,CASSQEGRGNTDTQYF
TRBV28,TRBJ2-3,CASASGGDTQYF
TRBV28,TRBJ2-7,CATREGITYEQYF